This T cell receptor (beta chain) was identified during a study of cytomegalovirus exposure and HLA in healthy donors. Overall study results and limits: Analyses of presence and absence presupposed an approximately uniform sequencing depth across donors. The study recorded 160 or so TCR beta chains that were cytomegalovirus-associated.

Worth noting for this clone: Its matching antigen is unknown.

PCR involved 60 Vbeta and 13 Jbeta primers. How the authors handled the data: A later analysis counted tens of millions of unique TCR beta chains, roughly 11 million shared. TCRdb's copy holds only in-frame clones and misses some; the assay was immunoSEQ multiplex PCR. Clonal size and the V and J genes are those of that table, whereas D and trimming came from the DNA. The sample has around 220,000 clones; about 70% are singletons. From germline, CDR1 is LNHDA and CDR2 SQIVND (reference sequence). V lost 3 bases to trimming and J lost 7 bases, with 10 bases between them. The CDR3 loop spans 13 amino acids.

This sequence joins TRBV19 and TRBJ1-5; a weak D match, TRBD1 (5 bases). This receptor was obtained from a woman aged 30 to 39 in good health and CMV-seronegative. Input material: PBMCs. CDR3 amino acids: CASSMGLRQPQHF. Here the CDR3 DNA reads TGTGCCAGTAGTATGGGACTCCGCCAGCCCCAGCATTTT. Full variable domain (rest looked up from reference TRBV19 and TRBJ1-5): DGGITQSPKYLFRKEGQNVTLSCEQNLNHDAMYWYRQDPGQGLRLIYYSQIVNDFQKGDIAEGYSVSREKKESFPLTVTSAQKNPTAFYLCASSMGLRQPQHFGDGTRLSIL.